This TCR beta chain was recovered during a study of blood T cells in healthy people across ages. Drawing of peripheral blood yielded roughly 10 milliliters from each donor. Study results and limitations: Donors of long life had a larger count of naive CD4+ cells and greater diversity than aged donors. Estimated diversity across one million T cells was deemed an underestimate.

This clonotype was observed many times. Its specificity is not known. There are 15 residues in the CDR3. The germline V and J ends were trimmed by 2 bases and 1 base, with 11 bases remaining between them. Through a sample-barcoded 5' primer and a J-beta primer mix, a second PCR was run for roughly 7 to 11 cycles. MiXCR, run by TCRdb on the 5' RACE reads, gives a single entry per CDR3 protein. The sample lists some 1.6 million distinct CDR3 sequences, about 32% occurring once. Sequencing used blood. The receptor's source is a woman aged 25 to 39 in good health. This rearrangement joins TRBV12-3 or TRBV12-4 to TRBJ2-5; D is perhaps TRBD2 (5 bases). DNA for the CDR3: TGTGCCAGCAGTTTACAAGAGGGCTTCCAAGAGACCCAGTACTTC. Amino acid sequence: CASSLQEGFQETQYF.